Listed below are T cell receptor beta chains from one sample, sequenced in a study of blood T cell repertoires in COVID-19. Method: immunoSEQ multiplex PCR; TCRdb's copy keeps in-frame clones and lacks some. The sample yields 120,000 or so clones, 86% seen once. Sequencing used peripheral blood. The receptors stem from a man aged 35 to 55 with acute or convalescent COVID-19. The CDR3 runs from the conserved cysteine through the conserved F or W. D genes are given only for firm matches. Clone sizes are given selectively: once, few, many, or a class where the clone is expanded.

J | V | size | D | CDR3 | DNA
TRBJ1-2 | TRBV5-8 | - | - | CASSRQMEISYGYTF | TGTGCCAGCAGTAGACAGATGGAAATTAGCTATGGCTACACCTTC
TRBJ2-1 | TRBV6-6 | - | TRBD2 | CASSYSGGGPSEQFF | TGTGCCAGCAGTTACTCGGGCGGGGGGCCCTCTGAGCAGTTCTTC
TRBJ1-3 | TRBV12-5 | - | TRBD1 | CASGLGTGVSGNTIYF | TGTGCTAGTGGTCTTGGGACAGGGGTGTCTGGAAACACCATATATTTT
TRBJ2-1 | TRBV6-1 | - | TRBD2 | CASSEPSGMYNEQFF | TGTGCCAGCAGTGAACCTAGCGGGATGTACAATGAGCAGTTCTTC
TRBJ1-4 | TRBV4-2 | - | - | CASSQGDLGKISEKLFF | TGTGCCAGCAGCCAAGGTGACCTTGGAAAGATTAGCGAAAAACTGTTTTTT
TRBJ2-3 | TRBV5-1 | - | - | CASSLDRTDTQYF | TGCGCCAGCAGCTTAGACAGGACAGATACGCAGTATTTT
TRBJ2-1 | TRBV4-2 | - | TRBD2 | CASSQDLSSGSLWPYNEQFF | TGTGCCAGCAGCCAAGATCTGTCTAGCGGGAGTTTATGGCCCTACAATGAGCAGTTCTTC
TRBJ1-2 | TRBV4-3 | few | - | CASSQELNSGYYGYTF | TGCGCCAGCAGCCAAGAGTTAAATTCGGGATACTATGGCTACACCTTC
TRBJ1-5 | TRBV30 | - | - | CAWSVRGLGGNQPQHF | TGTGCCTGGAGTGTGCGGGGACTTGGGGGCAATCAGCCCCAGCATTTT
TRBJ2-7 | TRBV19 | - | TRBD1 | CASSPGQGLEQYF | TGTGCCAGTAGCCCGGGACAGGGCCTCGAGCAGTACTTC
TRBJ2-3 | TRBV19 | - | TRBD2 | CASSQPASGSTDTQYF | TGTGCCAGTAGCCAGCCGGCTAGCGGTAGCACAGATACGCAGTATTTT
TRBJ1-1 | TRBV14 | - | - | CASSQDWSDTEAFF | TGTGCCAGCAGCCAAGATTGGTCGGACACTGAAGCTTTCTTT
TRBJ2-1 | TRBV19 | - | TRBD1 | CASSPGTGTEVYNEQFF | TGTGCCAGTAGTCCCGGGACAGGGACAGAGGTCTACAATGAGCAGTTCTTC
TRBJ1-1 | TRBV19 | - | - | CASSPRSGKAEAFF | TGTGCCAGTAGTCCCCGTTCGGGGAAGGCTGAAGCTTTCTTT
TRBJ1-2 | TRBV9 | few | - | CASSLYRVGPLYGYTF | TGTGCCAGCAGCCTTTACAGGGTGGGGCCCCTTTATGGCTACACCTTC
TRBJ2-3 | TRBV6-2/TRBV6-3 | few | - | CASSSTGLSTDTQYF | TGTGCCAGCAGTTCGACCGGACTGAGCACAGATACGCAGTATTTT
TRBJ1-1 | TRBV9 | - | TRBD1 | CASSTGTGVFTEAFF | TGTGCCAGCAGCACCGGGACAGGGGTATTCACTGAAGCTTTCTTT
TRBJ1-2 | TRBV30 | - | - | CAWSISGLGGYTF | TGTGCCTGGAGTATCTCGGGGTTGGGAGGCTACACCTTC
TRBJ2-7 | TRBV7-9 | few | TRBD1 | CASSPRDSREQYF | TGTGCCAGCAGCCCCCGGGACAGTCGTGAGCAGTACTTC
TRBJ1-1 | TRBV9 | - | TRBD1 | CASRKTGVGNTEAFF | TGTGCCAGCAGAAAGACAGGGGTAGGGAACACTGAAGCTTTCTTT
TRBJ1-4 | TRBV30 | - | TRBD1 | CAWNLGGQGAELFF | TGTGCCTGGAACCTAGGGGGACAGGGGGCGGAATTGTTTTTT
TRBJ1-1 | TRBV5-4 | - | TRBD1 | CASSPSQGAGTEAFF | TGTGCCAGCAGCCCGTCACAGGGGGCTGGCACTGAAGCTTTCTTT
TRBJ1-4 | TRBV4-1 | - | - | CASSRSRGGVEKLFF | TGCGCCAGCAGCCGTAGCCGAGGCGGGGTAGAAAAACTGTTTTTT
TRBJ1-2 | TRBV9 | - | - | CASSEGSGDYGYTF | TGTGCCAGCAGCGAGGGAAGCGGAGACTATGGCTACACCTTC
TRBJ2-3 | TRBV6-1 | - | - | CASSEGRAPVTQYF | TGTGCCAGCAGTGAAGGGAGGGCCCCTGTTACGCAGTATTTT
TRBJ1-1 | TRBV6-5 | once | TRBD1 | CASTLQGVNTEAFF | TGTGCCAGCACCCTACAGGGGGTGAACACTGAAGCTTTCTTT
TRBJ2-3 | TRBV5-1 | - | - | CASSPRDYADTQYF | TGCGCCAGCAGCCCACGAGACTATGCAGATACGCAGTATTTT
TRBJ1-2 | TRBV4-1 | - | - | CASSQVRSNYGYTF | TGCGCCAGCAGCCAAGTCAGGTCCAACTATGGCTACACCTTC
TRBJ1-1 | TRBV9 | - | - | CASSGSGARTEAFF | TGTGCCAGCAGCGGTTCAGGGGCGCGGACTGAAGCTTTCTTT
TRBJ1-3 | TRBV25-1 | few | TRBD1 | CASSDTGQGHGNTIYF | TGTGCCAGCAGTGATACGGGACAGGGGCACGGAAACACCATATATTTT
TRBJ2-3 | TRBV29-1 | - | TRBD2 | CSVEGGSGFTDTQYF | TGCAGCGTTGAAGGTGGTAGCGGGTTCACAGATACGCAGTATTTT
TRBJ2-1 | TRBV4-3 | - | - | CASSQEVGGHYYNEQFF | TGCGCCAGCAGCCAAGAAGTTGGTGGACACTACTACAATGAGCAGTTCTTC
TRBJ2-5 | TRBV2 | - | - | CASSEGFGIFGETQYF | TGTGCCAGCAGTGAGGGATTCGGGATATTTGGGGAGACCCAGTACTTC
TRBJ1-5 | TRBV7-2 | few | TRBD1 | CASSPEGAGNQPQHF | TGTGCCAGCAGCCCAGAGGGGGCGGGCAATCAGCCCCAGCATTTT
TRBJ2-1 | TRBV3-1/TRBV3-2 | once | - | CASSQEPNLEQFF | TGTGCCAGCAGCCAAGAGCCTAATTTAGAGCAGTTCTTC
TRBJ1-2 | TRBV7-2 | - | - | CASSRSGGNYGYTF | TGTGCCAGCAGCCGCTCGGGGGGCAACTATGGCTACACCTTC
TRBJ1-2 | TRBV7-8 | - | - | CASSLATSNYGYTF | TGTGCCAGCAGCTTAGCGACATCTAACTATGGCTACACCTTC
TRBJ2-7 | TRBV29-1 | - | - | CSVGSTYEQYF | TGCAGCGTTGGTTCCACCTACGAGCAGTACTTC
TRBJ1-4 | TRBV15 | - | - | CATSRGTLNEKLFF | TGTGCCACCAGCAGAGGGACACTTAATGAAAAACTGTTTTTT
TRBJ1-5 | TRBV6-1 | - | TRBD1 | CASSDGFGTGNQPQHF | TGTGCCAGCAGTGATGGCTTCGGGACAGGAAATCAGCCCCAGCATTTT
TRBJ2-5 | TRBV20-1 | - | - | CSARTETQYF | TGCAGTGCCAGGACTGAGACCCAGTACTTC
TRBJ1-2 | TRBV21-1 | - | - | CASSKVREPGVGYGYTF | TGTGCCAGCAGCAAAGTTAGGGAGCCGGGGGTGGGCTATGGCTACACCTTC
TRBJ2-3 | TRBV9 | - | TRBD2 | CASSVEAGGPTDTQYF | TGTGCCAGCAGCGTAGAAGCGGGGGGGCCCACAGATACGCAGTATTTT
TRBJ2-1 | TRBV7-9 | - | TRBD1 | CASSELTGVSYNEQFF | TGTGCCAGCAGCGAACTAACAGGGGTCTCCTACAATGAGCAGTTCTTC
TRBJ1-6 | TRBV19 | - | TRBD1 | CASSIFRGGGLSALHF | TGTGCCAGTAGTATATTTCGAGGGGGCGGCCTTTCGGCCCTCCACTTT
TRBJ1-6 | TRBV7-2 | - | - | CASSFRQSNSPLHF | TGTGCCAGCAGCTTTAGACAGAGTAATTCACCCCTCCACTTT
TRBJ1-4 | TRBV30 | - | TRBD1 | CASTTGGGEKLFF | TGTGCCTCCACGACAGGGGGAGGTGAAAAACTGTTTTTT
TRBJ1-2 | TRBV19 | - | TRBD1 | CASAGQWNYGYTF | TGTGCCAGTGCGGGACAGTGGAACTATGGCTACACCTTC
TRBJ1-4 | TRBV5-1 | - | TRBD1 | CASSLEGAYNEKLFF | TGCGCCAGCAGCTTGGAGGGGGCCTATAATGAAAAACTGTTTTTT
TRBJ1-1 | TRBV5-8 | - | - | CASSWGAGVMNTEAFF | TGTGCCAGCAGCTGGGGTGCAGGGGTAATGAACACTGAAGCTTTCTTT
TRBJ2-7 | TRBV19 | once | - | CASSQQGFSYEQYF | TGTGCCAGTAGTCAACAGGGCTTCTCCTACGAGCAGTACTTC
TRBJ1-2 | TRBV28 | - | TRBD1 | CASRLGTAFYGYTF | TGTGCCAGCAGGCTCGGGACAGCCTTCTATGGCTACACCTTC
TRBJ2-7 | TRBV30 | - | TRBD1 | CAWSEDRVYEQYF | TGTGCCTGGAGTGAGGACAGGGTCTACGAGCAGTACTTC
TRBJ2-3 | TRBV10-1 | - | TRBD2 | CASSASGSFADTQYF | TGCGCCAGCAGTGCTAGCGGGAGTTTCGCAGATACGCAGTATTTT
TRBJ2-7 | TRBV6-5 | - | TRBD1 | CASSSGTGGYEQYF | TGTGCCAGCAGCTCCGGGACAGGGGGGTACGAGCAGTACTTC